This T cell receptor (beta chain) derives from a study of a mutant IDH1 vaccine in newly diagnosed glioma (dated by TCRdb to the early 2020s). A note on the overall study: Of the 25 to 40 treated patients, roughly 62% were male and approximately 38% were female, and the mean age was roughly 40 years. Prior to enrollment, patients had been given standard therapy consisting of radiotherapy alone, temozolomide alone, or radiochemotherapy with temozolomide, with the combination given to most patients. Six visits were used for peripheral blood collection: V03 (baseline), V05, V07, V10, V12 and V13. Longitudinal TCRB deep sequencing was done for 25 to 30 treated patients, wherever samples were available for exploratory analyses. Overall study outcomes, separate from this receptor: Pseudoprogression seemed to be unrelated to changes in the top peripheral T cell clonotypes found by TCRB sequencing. The authors stated that sample limitations prevented analyses of patient blood samples from being reproduced. Selection of PBMC samples for TCRB deep sequencing was based on availability. Immune responses induced by the vaccine were seen in 90% to 95% of patients across multiple MHC alleles.

A remark on this clone: Its binding antigen is unknown. Per-base quality was not reported, and no clone a single base away is much larger than it.

Per the publication, the time point label means: baseline, week 1 (first vaccination visit). What the treatment or condition label conveys for this sample: pre-vaccination baseline after standard-of-care therapy. All donors had newly diagnosed IDH1-mutant astrocytomas of WHO grade 3 or 4 that showed loss of nuclear ATRX. The samples were drawn from NOA16, a multicentre, single-arm, open-label phase I trial in Germany that tested a mutant IDH1 peptide vaccine in humans for the first time. Blood drawn at visit V03 was used as the baseline sample for immunogenicity testing. Genomic DNA for TCRB sequencing was extracted from EDTA blood using the DNeasy Blood and Tissue Kit. The library was prepared using the immunoSEQ multiplex PCR assay. Rearranged TCR beta chain sequences were amplified using the hsTCRB Kit according to the manufacturer's protocol. TCRB libraries were sequenced on an Illumina MiSeq. The authors' analysis ran thus. The kit vendor's proprietary platform handled demultiplexing, trimming and gene mapping. TCRdb took over this immuneACCESS table, retaining in-frame rearrangements with V and J assigned. Such tables are incomplete; in checked studies, under half of the missing clones stem from an unresolved V gene, and the remainder is unexplained. V and J calls plus clone size are reproduced from that table; the DNA served to infer D and trimming. This sample gives 85,000 to 100,000 clones in total; just under 80% of them show up just once. 6% to 8% of the sample lies in the top ten.

This material consisted of PBMCs, taken from a glioma patient treated with radiotherapy, temozolomide or both. This receptor was identified in a man in his forties with glioma.

The base sequence is TGTGCCAGCACCCTAACTAGACGTATTGAGTTCGGGGAGCTGTTTTTT. It translates as CASTLTRRIEFGELFF. The chain links TRBV6-6 with TRBJ2-2, with TRBD2 as a weak D call on 5 bases. Per the germline V gene (reference sequence), MNHNY is the CDR1 and SVGAGI is the CDR2. The CDR3 runs 16 residues from the cysteine to the phenylalanine. Left in the record is the CDR3 DNA by itself, 48 bases read in frame from the first base. V and J lose 7 bases and 7 bases, and a span of 22 bases separates them.